This T cell receptor beta chain originates from a study of blood T cell repertoires in COVID-19. Overall study: PBMCs, B-cell-depleted T cells, or T cells were the source of the cDNA or gDNA that made up the material.

Germline CDR1 is SGHVS and CDR2 is FNYEAQ. Trimming removed 7 bases from V and 0 bases from J, with 12 bases in between. The CDR3 length is 15 residues. As originally analysed: It was from reference gene primer amplification that nucleated cell counts were estimated. Using immunoSEQ multiplex PCR, the repertoire was profiled, and TCRdb retains in-frame clones only, with some absent. That table gives V, J and clone size, and the DNA gave D and trimming. Of just under 300,000 clones listed, around 90% are singletons. The rearrangement uses TRBV7-6 and TRBJ2-2, with a weak D call TRBD2 (5 bases). The receptor comes from a man aged 65-85 years with acute or convalescent COVID-19. Sequenced input: peripheral blood. The CDR3: CASTLGRSNTGELFF. The CDR3 DNA reads as TGTGCCAGCACCCTGGGGAGATCGAACACCGGGGAGCTGTTTTTT. The entire variable domain, with the rest obtained from reference TRBV7-6 and TRBJ2-2, is as follows: GAGVSQSPRYKVTKRGQDVALRCDPISGHVSLYWYRQALGQGPEFLTYFNYEAQQDKSGLPNDRFSAERPEGSISTLTIQRTEQRDSAMYRCASTLGRSNTGELFFGEGSRLTVL.